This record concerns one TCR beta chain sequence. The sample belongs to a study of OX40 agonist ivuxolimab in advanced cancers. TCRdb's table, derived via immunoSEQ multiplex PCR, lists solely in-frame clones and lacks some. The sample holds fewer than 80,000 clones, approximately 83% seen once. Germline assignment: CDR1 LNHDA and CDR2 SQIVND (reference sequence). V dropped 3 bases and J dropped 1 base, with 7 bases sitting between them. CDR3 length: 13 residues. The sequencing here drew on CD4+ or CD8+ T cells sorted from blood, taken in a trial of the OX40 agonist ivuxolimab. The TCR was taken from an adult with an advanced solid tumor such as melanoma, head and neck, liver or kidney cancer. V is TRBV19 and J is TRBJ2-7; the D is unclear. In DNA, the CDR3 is TGTGCCAGTAGTATGGGGTTATCCTACGAGCAGTACTTC. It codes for CASSMGLSYEQYF.